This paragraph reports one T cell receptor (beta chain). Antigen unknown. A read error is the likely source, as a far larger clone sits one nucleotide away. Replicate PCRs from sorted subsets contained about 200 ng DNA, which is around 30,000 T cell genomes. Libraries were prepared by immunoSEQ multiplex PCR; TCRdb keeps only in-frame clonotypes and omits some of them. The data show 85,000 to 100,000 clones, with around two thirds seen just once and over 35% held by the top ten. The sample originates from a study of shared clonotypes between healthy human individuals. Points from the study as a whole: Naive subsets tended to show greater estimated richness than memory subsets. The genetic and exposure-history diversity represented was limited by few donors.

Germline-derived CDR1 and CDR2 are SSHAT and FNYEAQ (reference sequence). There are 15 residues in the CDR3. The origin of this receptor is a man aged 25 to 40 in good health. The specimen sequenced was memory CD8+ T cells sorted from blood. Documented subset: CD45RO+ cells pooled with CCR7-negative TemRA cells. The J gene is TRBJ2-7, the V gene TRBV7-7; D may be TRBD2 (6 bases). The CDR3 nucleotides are TGTGCTAGCAGCTTAGAGGCGGGAATAGGGTACGAGCAGTACTTC. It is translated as CASSLEAGIGYEQYF.